This passage covers 29 T cell receptor beta chains from one sample sequenced in a study of blood T cells in healthy people across ages. The second PCR ran roughly 6 to 11 cycles with a sample-barcoded 5' primer and J-beta primers. A single record per CDR3 protein comes from TCRdb applying MiXCR to the 5' RACE reads. The sample has 730,000 or so distinct CDR3 sequences, about 40% seen once. The sequencing input was blood. Receptors originate from a woman aged 55-75 years in good health.

As DNA, the CDR3 is TGCAGCGCCAGGGACAGGGGGCACGGTGGGGCCAACGTCCTGACTTTC. Translating it yields CSARDRGHGGANVLTF. The V and J genes are TRBV29-1 and TRBJ2-6, with 12 bases that match TRBD1. Germline CDR1 is SQVTM and CDR2 is ANQGSEA. After removal of 7 bases from V and 3 bases from J, the junction contained 7 bases not matched to a gene. This CDR3 contains 16 residues.

This chain links TRBV3-1 with TRBJ2-3; TRBD2 might be the D (6 bases). V dropped 3 bases and J dropped 4 bases, with 11 bases sitting between them. Germline V CDR1 and CDR2: LGHDT, YNNKEL (reference sequence). The CDR3 is 14 amino acids. The DNA of the CDR3 is TGTGCCAGCAGCCAGACGGGGGAGGCAGATACGCAGTATTTT. Its translation: CASSQTGEADTQYF.

For this clonotype: Compared with germline, one end of the junction differs, possibly owing to a read error. The V gene is TRBV4-3, the J gene TRBJ2-7, with TRBD2 as a possible D gene (7 bases). The CDR3 is made up of 16 amino acids. Germline CDR1 and CDR2: LGHNA and YSLEER. CDR3 in amino acids: CASSQGGGGHPHEQYF. CDR3 nucleotide sequence: TGCGCCAGTAGCCAAGGTGGGGGGGGGCATCCCCACGAGCAGTACTTC.

The chain recombines TRBV5-5 with TRBJ2-1, with TRBD1 identical over 7 bases. The J call may be faulty, since TRBJ2-7 better matches the DNA end. The CDR3 extends over 17 amino acids. Germline assignment: CDR1 SGHKS and CDR2 YYEKEE (reference sequence). The CDR3 DNA sequence: TGTGCCAGCAGCGAAATCGGGACAGACAAAACGATGGATGAGCAGTACTTC. This gives the protein CASSEIGTDKTMDEQYF.

The chain couples TRBV28 to TRBJ2-1; D is possibly TRBD2 (7 bases). V lost 7 bases to trimming and J lost 3 bases, with 22 bases between them. The CDR3 length is 17 residues. Germline CDR1 and CDR2: MDHEN and SYDVKM. CDR3: CASIGGGGSGYYNEQFF. As DNA, the CDR3 is TGTGCCAGCATCGGAGGGGGAGGGAGCGGGTACTACAATGAGCAGTTCTTC.

This clonotype was seen a handful of times. This chain uses TRBV28 with TRBJ2-7; D is undetermined. CDR3 length: 11 residues. Germline V gene data show CDR1 as MDHEN and CDR2 as SYDVKM. Trimming cost V 5 bases and J 9 bases, with 11 bases left between them. The CDR3 reads CASSANLGQYF. CDR3 sequence (DNA): TGTGCCAGCAGTGCCAACCTAGGGCAGTACTTC. Drawing the rest from reference TRBV28 and TRBJ2-7, the complete variable domain is DVKVTQSSRYLVKRTGEKVFLECVQDMDHENMFWYRQDPGLGLRLIYFSYDVKMKEKGDIPEGYSVSREKKERFSLILESASTNQTSMYLCASSANLGQYFGPGTRLTVT.

Comment on this clonotype: Sequence at one end of the junction differs from germline and may be a read error. The genes are TRBV12-3 or TRBV12-4 and TRBJ2-1; 8 bases fit TRBD1. The CDR3 length is 13 residues. CDR3 nucleotides: TGTGCCAGCAGTGGACAGGGCTACAGTGAGCAGTTCTTC. Translated: CASSGQGYSEQFF.

V is TRBV4-3 and J is TRBJ2-1; 9 bases are a match to TRBD2. J gave up 11 bases and V 0 bases, and 20 bases lay outside the gene matches. The CDR3 covers 19 residues. The germline V gene encodes CDR1 LGHNA and CDR2 YSLEER. CDR3 sequence reads: CASSQDENPTSGLYDKQFF. The CDR3 DNA is TGCGCCAGCAGCCAAGATGAGAACCCAACTAGCGGGTTATATGATAAGCAGTTCTTC.

The V and J genes are TRBV28 and TRBJ2-7, with unresolved D. This CDR3 region has 14 residues. Between the trimmed V and J ends, which lost 7 bases and 0 bases, there was a span of 13 bases. The germline V gene has CDR1 MDHEN and CDR2 SYDVKM. CDR3 sequence: CASTEWGTSYEQYF. CDR3 DNA: TGTGCCAGCACCGAATGGGGTACCTCCTACGAGCAGTACTTC.

The chain uses TRBV11-2 and TRBJ2-3, with 8 bases identical to TRBD2. Looked up from germline, CDR1 is SGHAT and CDR2 is FQNNGV. The CDR3 sequence is 15 residues long. The V and J ends lost 4 bases and 2 bases, in that order; junction bases with no gene match: 5. This chain's CDR3 is CASSSPSGFTDTQYF. The CDR3 bases are TGTGCCAGCAGCTCCCCTAGCGGGTTCACAGATACGCAGTATTTT.

This rearrangement joins TRBV5-1 to TRBJ2-1; 9 nucleotides line up with TRBD2. CDR3 length equals 16 residues. Germline values: CDR1 SGHRS, CDR2 YFSETQ. Trimming took 4 bases from V and 7 from J; bases not matched to a gene: 12. The CDR3 region is CASSLGPAGGGNEQFF. CDR3 DNA sequence: TGCGCCAGCAGCCTTGGTCCAGCGGGAGGAGGGAATGAGCAGTTCTTC. The complete variable domain, with remaining parts taken from reference TRBV5-1 and TRBJ2-1, reads KAGVTQTPRYLIKTRGQQVTLSCSPISGHRSVSWYQQTPGQGLQFLFEYFSETQRNKGNFPGRFSGRQFSNSRSEMNVSTLELGDSALYLCASSLGPAGGGNEQFFGPGTRLTVL.

In this sample, this clonotype turned up once. V and J are TRBV7-9 and TRBJ2-7; 7 positions match TRBD1. Germline V gene data show CDR1 as SEHNR and CDR2 as FQNEAQ (reference sequence). The CDR3 is 16 residues long. The V gene end was trimmed by 4 bases and the J gene end by 3 bases; junction bases not matched to a gene: 12. The CDR3 nucleotides are TGTGCCAGCAGCTCCCCCTCCGGGACAGTGGACTACGAGCAGTACTTC. Translation: CASSSPSGTVDYEQYF.

The CDR3 DNA reads TGTGCCATCAGTGAGTCGAATATCTATGGCTACACCTTC. Translated: CAISESNIYGYTF. The chain carries TRBV10-3 and TRBJ1-2; D not resolved. V lost 0 bases and J 4 bases, leaving 6 bases between the germline ends. The CDR3 spans 13 residues. Germline CDR1 reads ENHRY; CDR2 reads SYGVKD.

V is TRBV21-1 and J is TRBJ2-3; the table's D call, TRBD2, has no DNA check behind it. TRBV21-1 is a known pseudogene. There are 17 residues in the CDR3. The CDR3 nucleotides are TGTGCCAGCGACATGGACAACGGAGCGGGAGGGGCAGATACGCAGTATTTT. As protein: CASDMDNGAGGADTQYF.

The CDR3 DNA follows: TGCAGTGCGACCCCGGGACTAGCGGGAGATGAGCAGTTCTTC. Amino acids: CSATPGLAGDEQFF. The gene calls are TRBV20-1 and TRBJ2-1; 14 nucleotides agree with TRBD2. The CDR3 spans 14 residues. Germline trimming cut 6 bases from V and 8 bases from J; bases unmatched to any gene: 6. Germline-derived CDR1 and CDR2 are DFQATT and SNEGSKA (reference sequence).

This clonotype was picked up a small number of times. The rearrangement uses TRBV12-3 or TRBV12-4 and TRBJ2-3; 7 nucleotides agree with TRBD2. The CDR3 totals 16 residues. With 3 bases clipped from V and 3 bases from J, the junction kept 9 bases outside the gene matches. CDR3: CASSLVLAWETDTQYF. CDR3 nucleotide sequence: TGTGCCAGCAGTTTGGTACTAGCGTGGGAAACAGATACGCAGTATTTT.

This sequence joins TRBV7-3 and TRBJ2-7; 8 bases line up with TRBD2. CDR3 length: 16 amino acids. The J segment lost 7 bases and the V segment lost 6 bases, leaving 17 bases of the junction unmatched. Germline V CDR1 and CDR2: SGHTA, FQGTGA. Here the CDR3 reads CASSSTPGLEYNEQYF. Here the CDR3 DNA reads TGTGCCAGCAGTTCAACCCCGGGACTAGAGTACAATGAGCAGTACTTC.

On this clonotype itself: This may stem from a read error, because a much larger clone lies one nucleotide away. The chain recombines TRBV24-1 with TRBJ2-7; TRBD1 matches at 8 bases. Per germline, CDR1 KGHDR and CDR2 SFDVKD. The CDR3 is 15 residues long. The CDR3 region is CTTSDPKDRVYEQYF. In nucleotides, the CDR3 is TGTACCACCAGTGATCCGAAGGACAGGGTCTACGAGCAGTACTTC.

This clonotype came up a few times. This rearrangement joins TRBV6-2 or TRBV6-3 to TRBJ2-7; D not resolved. The germline CDR1 and CDR2 sequences are MNHEY and SVGEGT. V dropped 5 bases and J dropped 3 bases, with 8 bases sitting between them. The CDR3 is 12 amino acids. The CDR3 loop is CASSPGYYEQYF. The CDR3 nucleotides are TGTGCCAGCAGTCCTGGATACTACGAGCAGTACTTC.

In this sample, this clonotype turned up a few times. This rearrangement joins TRBV20-1 to TRBJ1-5; 7 nucleotides align to TRBD1. V trimming: 6 bases; J trimming: 5 bases; junction bases outside the gene matches: 7. The CDR3 has 13 residues. Germline assignment: CDR1 DFQATT and CDR2 SNEGSKA (reference sequence). The CDR3, as DNA: TGCAGTGCAAGGACAGGCACCGATCAGCCCCAGCATTTT. It codes for CSARTGTDQPQHF.

The rearrangement links TRBV9 to TRBJ2-7, with 8 bases matching TRBD2. This CDR3 contains 17 residues. J lost 6 bases, V lost 0 bases, and 14 bases had no gene match. Germline lookup yields CDR1 SGDLS and CDR2 YYNGEE. Here the CDR3 reads CASSVGSTGGPQAEQYF. CDR3 DNA: TGTGCCAGCAGCGTAGGCTCGACGGGAGGGCCTCAGGCCGAGCAGTACTTC.

The gene calls are TRBV7-3 and TRBJ2-1, with 8 bases matching TRBD2. With 4 bases clipped from V and 4 bases from J, the junction kept 3 bases outside the gene matches. Germline V gene lookup returns CDR1 SGHTA and CDR2 FQGTGA. The CDR3 is 14 amino acids. In DNA form, the CDR3 reads TGTGCCAGCAGCTCTCCGGGAGGGTACAATGAGCAGTTCTTC. Encoded protein: CASSSPGGYNEQFF.

A remark on this clonotype: A much larger clone is a single base away; this may be a read error. This chain links TRBV20-1 with TRBJ2-5; 10 bases are a match to TRBD2. The CDR3 contains 16 residues. Per germline, CDR1 DFQATT and CDR2 SNEGSKA (reference sequence). CDR3 nucleotides: TGCAGTGTTAGAGATCTGTCTAGCGGGAGTCGACAGACCCAGTACTTC. Its protein is CSVRDLSSGSRQTQYF.

With respect to this clonotype: The junction departs from germline at one end; a sequencing error may be responsible. This rearrangement joins TRBV3-1 to TRBJ2-1; D gene ambiguous. The CDR3 is 15 amino acids. Germline V lookup: CDR1 LGHDT, CDR2 YNNKEL (reference sequence). In DNA form, the CDR3 reads TGTGTCAGCAGCCAAGTACGACTGTCAAACAATGAGCAGTTCTTC. It yields the protein CVSSQVRLSNNEQFF.

This clonotype appeared a few times. The chain combines TRBV10-3 with TRBJ2-1; D possibly corresponds to TRBD2 (6 bases). V lost 4 bases and J lost 3, with 7 bases in between. This CDR3 is 13 amino acids long. The germline V gene has CDR1 ENHRY and CDR2 SYGVKD. This CDR3 is CAISGGDYNEQFF. CDR3 sequence (DNA): TGTGCCATCAGTGGGGGGGACTACAATGAGCAGTTCTTC.

The chain links TRBV20-1 to TRBJ2-7; the match to TRBD1 covers 10 bases. The trim removed 6 bases at V and 4 bases at J, leaving 9 bases unmatched. Germline V gene sequence: CDR1 DFQATT, CDR2 SNEGSKA (reference sequence). The CDR3 runs to 14 residues. CDR3 sequence (DNA): TGCAGTGCCGGACCGGGACAGGGGAGTTACGAGCAGTACTTC. It is translated as CSAGPGQGSYEQYF.

With respect to this clonotype: Sequence at one end of the junction differs from germline and may be a read error. The chain combines TRBV10-3 with TRBJ2-3; 7 bases fit TRBD1. The CDR3 totals 17 residues. CDR1 and CDR2 (germline): ENHRY, SYGVKD. The CDR3 loop reads CTISEQGPSGGTDTQYF. In nucleotides, the CDR3 is TGTACCATCAGTGAACAGGGGCCCTCCGGTGGAACAGATACGCAGTATTTT.

The CDR3 DNA sequence: TGCAGTGCCACCAACAGGGTCTCTAGCACAGATACGCAGTATTTT. Translated: CSATNRVSSTDTQYF. V and J are TRBV20-1 and TRBJ2-3, with D perhaps matching TRBD1 (6 bases). V was cut by 6 bases and J by 0 bases, with 16 bases left in between. Looked up from germline, CDR1 is DFQATT and CDR2 is SNEGSKA (reference sequence). The CDR3 covers 15 residues.

This clonotype was counted at least ten times. The chain joins TRBV11-1 to TRBJ2-7; 7 bases are shared with TRBD2. This CDR3 is built from 17 residues. J gave up 4 bases and V 0 bases, and 12 bases lay outside the gene matches. Germline V CDR1 and CDR2: SGHAT, FQDESV (reference sequence). The CDR3 spells CASSLARGRAGSYEQYF. CDR3 sequence (DNA): TGTGCCAGCAGCTTAGCTCGAGGGAGGGCCGGTTCGTACGAGCAGTACTTC.